There are many counts of the clone carrying this T cell receptor beta chain. Its antigen is still unknown. The sample comes from a study of T cells after yellow fever vaccination. For the study at large: Any fraction with a low cell number was prepared using SMART-Seq v4 Ultra Low Input.

The CDR3 covers 13 residues. Germline-derived CDR1 and CDR2 are SGHTA and FQGNSA. V was trimmed by 5 bases and J by 5 bases, leaving 12 bases between them. By 5'RACE template switching, TCR cDNA was produced, with a universal primer site and UMIs added in the process. TCRdb recomputed calls from the 5' RACE reads with MiXCR, one row per CDR3 protein. The data hold hundreds of thousands of distinct CDR3 sequences, with about 9.9% observed a single time. Study-level results: Among all clonotypes, a small share was observed in both CD4 and CD8 compartments.

The sample in question was PBMCs, obtained on the day of the first yellow fever vaccination. The chain is built from TRBV7-2 and TRBJ2-5, with D possibly called TRBD1 or TRBD2 (5 bases each). The TCR sequence derives from a man younger than 30 who received the YFV17D yellow fever vaccine. In DNA, the CDR3 is TGTGCCAGCAGCACGGGACCTTCCGAGACCCAGTACTTC. Residues: CASSTGPSETQYF.